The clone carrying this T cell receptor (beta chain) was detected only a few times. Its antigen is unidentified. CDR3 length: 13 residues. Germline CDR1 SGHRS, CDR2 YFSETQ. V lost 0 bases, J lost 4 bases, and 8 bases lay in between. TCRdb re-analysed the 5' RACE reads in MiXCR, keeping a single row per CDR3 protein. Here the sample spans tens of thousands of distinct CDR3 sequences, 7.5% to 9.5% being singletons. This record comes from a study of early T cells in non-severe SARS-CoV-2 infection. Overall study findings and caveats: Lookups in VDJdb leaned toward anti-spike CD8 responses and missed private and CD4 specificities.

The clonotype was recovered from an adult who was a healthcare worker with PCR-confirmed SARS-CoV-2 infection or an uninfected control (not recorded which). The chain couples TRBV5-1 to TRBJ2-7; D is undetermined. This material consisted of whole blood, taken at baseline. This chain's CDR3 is CASSLAIGYEQYF. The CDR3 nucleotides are TGCGCCAGCAGCTTGGCGATCGGGTACGAGCAGTACTTC.